Shown below are 11 T cell receptor beta chains from a single sample sequenced in a study of control samples from healthy donors and cancer patients. TCRdb's table, derived via immunoSEQ multiplex PCR, lists solely in-frame clones and lacks some. The repertoire holds 120,000 or so clones, with about 95% as singletons. The sample comprised blood. The receptors come from a man under 40 in good health.

The chain uses TRBV7-3 and TRBJ2-3, with D perhaps matching TRBD1 (6 bases). V lost 2 bases and J 6 bases, leaving 12 bases between the germline ends. The CDR3 runs to 14 residues. Germline CDR1 and CDR2: SGHTA and FQGTGA. CDR3 loop: CASSLLGAEDTQYF. The CDR3 DNA sequence: TGTGCCAGCAGCTTATTGGGGGCCGAGGATACGCAGTATTTT.

The V gene is TRBV30, the J gene TRBJ2-1, with TRBD1 as a possible D gene (6 bases). Trimming pared 3 bases from V and 0 bases from J, leaving 12 bases between. There are 15 residues in the CDR3. Germline CDR1 is GTSNPN and CDR2 is SVGIG (reference sequence). Written as DNA, the CDR3 is TGTGCCTGGAGATTTACAGGGAGCTCCTACAATGAGCAGTTCTTC. It yields the protein CAWRFTGSSYNEQFF.

This clone was detected once. The genes are TRBV5-4 and TRBJ1-5; 7 bases are shared with TRBD1. The junction had 9 bases not matched to a gene; V was cut back by 4 bases and J by 5 bases. Germline CDR1 reads SGHNT; CDR2 reads YYREEE (reference sequence). The CDR3 sequence is 15 residues long. The CDR3 nucleotides read TGTGCCAGCAGCAACCGGGGACAGCCGGATCAGCCCCAGCATTTT. This codes for CASSNRGQPDQPQHF.

The rearrangement joins TRBV3-1 (or the pseudogene TRBV3-2) to TRBJ1-2; weak D call: TRBD1 (6 bases). V was shortened by 0 bases and J by 3 bases, with 17 bases between the two germline ends. Per the germline V gene, CDR1 is LGHDT and CDR2 is YNNKEL (reference sequence). The CDR3 runs 17 residues. This CDR3 reads CASSQELKGGTYYGYTF. The CDR3 nucleotides read TGTGCCAGCAGCCAAGAGTTGAAGGGGGGGACCTACTATGGCTACACCTTC.

The chain joins TRBV5-8 to TRBJ1-1, with 10 bases matching TRBD1. Germline-derived CDR1 and CDR2 are SGHTS and YDEGEE. Losses at the gene ends were 4 bases for V and 5 bases for J; bases not matched to a gene: 5. This CDR3 has 14 amino acids. The chain's CDR3 is CASSRRTGGTEAFF. The CDR3 nucleotides read TGTGCCAGCAGCCGCCGGACAGGGGGGACTGAAGCTTTCTTT.

The V and J genes are TRBV30 and TRBJ1-1; weak D call: TRBD1 (5 bases). Trimming removed 2 bases at V and 3 bases at J, with 10 bases between. This CDR3 is built from 13 residues. The germline V gene encodes CDR1 GTSNPN and CDR2 SVGIG (reference sequence). CDR3 sequence reads: CAWSKGGDTEAFF. The CDR3 DNA reads as TGTGCCTGGAGTAAAGGAGGGGACACTGAAGCTTTCTTT.

The genes are TRBV4-3 and TRBJ2-5, with D possibly being TRBD1 (6 bases). The ends were cut back, 0 bases at V and 5 bases at J, with 13 bases in the middle. The CDR3 has 15 residues. Looked up from germline, CDR1 is LGHNA and CDR2 is YSLEER. The CDR3 bases are TGCGCCAGCAGCCAAGATAGGGCAGGGGTTGAGACCCAGTACTTC. Protein sequence: CASSQDRAGVETQYF.

This chain connects TRBV9 to TRBJ2-3; 7 nucleotides agree with TRBD2. Per the germline V gene, CDR1 is SGDLS and CDR2 is YYNGEE. Trimming removed 4 bases from V and 1 base from J; junction bases left unmatched: 6. This CDR3 is 15 amino acids long. CDR3: CASSSRTSGTDTQYF. The CDR3, as DNA: TGTGCCAGCAGCTCAAGAACTAGCGGCACAGATACGCAGTATTTT.

This clone was observed once. This chain uses TRBV21-1 with TRBJ1-2. TRBV21-1 is described as a pseudogene. This CDR3 contains 16 residues. The DNA of the CDR3 is TGTGCCAGCAGCCCTCCGAGAGGATATGATTACTATGGCTACACCTTC. This encodes CASSPPRGYDYYGYTF.

In its sample, this clone was seen once. The chain recombines TRBV27 with TRBJ1-5; no definite D call. Trimming took 0 bases from V and 10 from J, leaving 10 bases between them. Looked up from germline, CDR1 is MNHEY and CDR2 is SMNVEV (reference sequence). The CDR3 runs 13 residues. The CDR3 sequence is CASSLSPRDPQHF. CDR3 in DNA: TGTGCCAGCAGTTTATCTCCAAGAGACCCCCAGCATTTT.

The J gene is TRBJ1-2, the V gene TRBV30, with D tentatively TRBD1 (6 bases). With 2 bases removed from V and 8 bases from J, the gap between germline ends came to 15 bases. The germline V gene encodes CDR1 GTSNPN and CDR2 SVGIG (reference sequence). The CDR3 length is 13 residues. CDR3 residues: CAWSWGGPKGYTF. The DNA for the CDR3 is TGTGCCTGGAGTTGGGGGGGCCCTAAGGGCTACACCTTC.